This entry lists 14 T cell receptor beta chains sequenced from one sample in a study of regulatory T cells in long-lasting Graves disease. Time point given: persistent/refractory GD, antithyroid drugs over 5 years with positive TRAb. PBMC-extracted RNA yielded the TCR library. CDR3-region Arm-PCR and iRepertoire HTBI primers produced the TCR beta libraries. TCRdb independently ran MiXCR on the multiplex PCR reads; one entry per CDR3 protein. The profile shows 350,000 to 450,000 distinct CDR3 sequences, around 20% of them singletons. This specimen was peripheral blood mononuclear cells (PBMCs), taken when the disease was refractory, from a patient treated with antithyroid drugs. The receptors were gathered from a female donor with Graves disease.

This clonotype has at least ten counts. CDR3 sequence: CASRTRQNYEQYF. DNA for the CDR3: TGTGCCAGCAGGACAAGACAGAACTACGAGCAGTACTTC. This sequence joins TRBV6-2 or TRBV6-3 and TRBJ2-7, with a weak D call TRBD1 (5 bases). The CDR3 spans 13 residues. Germline-derived CDR1 and CDR2 are MNHEY and SVGEGT. The V gene lost 6 bases and the J gene lost 3 bases, with 12 bases spanning the gap.

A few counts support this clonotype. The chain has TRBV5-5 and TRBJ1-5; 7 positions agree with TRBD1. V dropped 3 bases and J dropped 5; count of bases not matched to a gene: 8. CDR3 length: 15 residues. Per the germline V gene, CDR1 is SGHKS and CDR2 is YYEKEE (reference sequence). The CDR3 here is CASSWEPGGDQPQHF. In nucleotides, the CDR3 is TGTGCCAGCAGCTGGGAACCAGGGGGTGATCAGCCCCAGCATTTT.

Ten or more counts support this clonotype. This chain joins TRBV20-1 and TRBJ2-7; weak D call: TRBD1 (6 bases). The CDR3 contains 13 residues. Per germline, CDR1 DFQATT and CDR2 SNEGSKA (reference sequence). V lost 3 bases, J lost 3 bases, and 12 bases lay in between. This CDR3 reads CSARVGTIYEQYF. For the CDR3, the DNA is TGCAGTGCTAGGGTTGGGACAATCTACGAGCAGTACTTC.

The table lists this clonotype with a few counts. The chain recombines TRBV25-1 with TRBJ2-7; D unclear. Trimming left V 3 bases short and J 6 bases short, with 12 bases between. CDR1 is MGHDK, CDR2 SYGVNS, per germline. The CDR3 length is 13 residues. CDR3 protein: CASSDETRTEQYF. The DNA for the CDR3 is TGTGCCAGCAGTGATGAAACGAGGACCGAGCAGTACTTC.

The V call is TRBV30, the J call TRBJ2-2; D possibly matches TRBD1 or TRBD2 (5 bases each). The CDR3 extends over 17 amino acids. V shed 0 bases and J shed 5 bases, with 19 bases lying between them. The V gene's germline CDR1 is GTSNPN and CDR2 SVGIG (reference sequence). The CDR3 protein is CAWSVQGAGVLTGELFF. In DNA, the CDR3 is TGTGCCTGGAGTGTACAAGGGGCCGGGGTCTTGACCGGGGAGCTGTTTTTT.

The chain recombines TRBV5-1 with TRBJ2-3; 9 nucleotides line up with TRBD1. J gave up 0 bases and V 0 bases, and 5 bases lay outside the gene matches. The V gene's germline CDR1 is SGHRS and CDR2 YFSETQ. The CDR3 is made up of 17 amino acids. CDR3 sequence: CASSLGAGTGSTDTQYF. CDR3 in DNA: TGCGCCAGCAGCTTGGGGGCCGGGACAGGGAGCACAGATACGCAGTATTTT.

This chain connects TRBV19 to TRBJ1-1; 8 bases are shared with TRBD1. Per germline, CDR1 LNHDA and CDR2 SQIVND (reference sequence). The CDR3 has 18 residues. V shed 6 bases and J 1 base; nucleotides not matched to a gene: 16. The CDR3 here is CASSKPSRTGRGNTEAFF. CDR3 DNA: TGTGCCAGTAGCAAACCAAGCCGGACAGGGAGGGGGAACACTGAAGCTTTCTTT. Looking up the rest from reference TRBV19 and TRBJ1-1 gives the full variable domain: DGGITQSPKYLFRKEGQNVTLSCEQNLNHDAMYWYRQDPGQGLRLIYYSQIVNDFQKGDIAEGYSVSREKKESFPLTVTSAQKNPTAFYLCASSKPSRTGRGNTEAFFGQGTRLTVV.

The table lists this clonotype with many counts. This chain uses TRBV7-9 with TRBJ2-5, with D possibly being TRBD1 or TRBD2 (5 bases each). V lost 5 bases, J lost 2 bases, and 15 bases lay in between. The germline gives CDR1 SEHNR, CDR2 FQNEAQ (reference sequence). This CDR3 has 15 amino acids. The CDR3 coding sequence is TGTGCCAGCAGCCGGGATTTTGACAGACAAGAGACCCAGTACTTC. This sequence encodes CASSRDFDRQETQYF.

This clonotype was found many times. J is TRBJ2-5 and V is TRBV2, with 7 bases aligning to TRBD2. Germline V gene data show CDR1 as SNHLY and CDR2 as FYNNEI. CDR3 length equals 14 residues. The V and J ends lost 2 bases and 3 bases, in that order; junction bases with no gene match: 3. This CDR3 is CASSELSGKETQYF. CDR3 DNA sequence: TGTGCCAGCAGTGAATTGAGCGGGAAAGAGACCCAGTACTTC.

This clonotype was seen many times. The CDR3 nucleotides read TGCAGTGCTAGCCCCCAACAGGGTTCTAATGAAAAACTGTTTTTT. Its protein is CSASPQQGSNEKLFF. This chain links TRBV20-1 with TRBJ1-4, with a possible D match to TRBD1 (6 bases). V lost 3 bases and J 3 bases, leaving 14 bases between the germline ends. CDR3 length: 15 amino acids. Per germline, CDR1 DFQATT and CDR2 SNEGSKA (reference sequence).

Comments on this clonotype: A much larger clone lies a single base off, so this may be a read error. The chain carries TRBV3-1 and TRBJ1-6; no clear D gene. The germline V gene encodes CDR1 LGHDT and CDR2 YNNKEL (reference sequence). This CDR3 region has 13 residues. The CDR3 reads CASNQQTGSPLHF. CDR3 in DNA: TGTGCCAGCAACCAACAGACTGGTTCACCCCTCCACTTT. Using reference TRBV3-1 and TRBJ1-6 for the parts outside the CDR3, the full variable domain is DTAVSQTPKYLVTQMGNDKSIKCEQNLGHDTMYWYKQDSKKFLKIMFSYNNKELIINETVPNRFSPKSPDKAHLNLHINSLELGDSAVYFCASNQQTGSPLHFGNGTRLTVT.

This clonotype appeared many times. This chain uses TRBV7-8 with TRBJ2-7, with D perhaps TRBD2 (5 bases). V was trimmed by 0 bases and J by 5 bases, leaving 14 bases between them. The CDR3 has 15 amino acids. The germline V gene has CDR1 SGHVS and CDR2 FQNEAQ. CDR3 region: CASSLARLPPDEQYF. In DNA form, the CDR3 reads TGTGCCAGCAGCTTAGCCAGACTACCCCCCGACGAGCAGTACTTC.

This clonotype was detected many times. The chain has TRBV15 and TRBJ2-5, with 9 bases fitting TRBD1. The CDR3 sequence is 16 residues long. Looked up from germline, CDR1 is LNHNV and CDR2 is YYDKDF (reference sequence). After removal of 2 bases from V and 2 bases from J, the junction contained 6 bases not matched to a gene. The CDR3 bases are TGTGCCACCAGCAGACGGACAGGGGCCAATCAAGAGACCCAGTACTTC. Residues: CATSRRTGANQETQYF.

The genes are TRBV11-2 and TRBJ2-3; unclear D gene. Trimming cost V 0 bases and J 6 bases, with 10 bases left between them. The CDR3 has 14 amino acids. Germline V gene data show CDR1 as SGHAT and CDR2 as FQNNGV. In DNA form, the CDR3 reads TGTGCCAGCAGCTTAGATCGGTTGGGGGATACGCAGTATTTT. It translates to CASSLDRLGDTQYF.